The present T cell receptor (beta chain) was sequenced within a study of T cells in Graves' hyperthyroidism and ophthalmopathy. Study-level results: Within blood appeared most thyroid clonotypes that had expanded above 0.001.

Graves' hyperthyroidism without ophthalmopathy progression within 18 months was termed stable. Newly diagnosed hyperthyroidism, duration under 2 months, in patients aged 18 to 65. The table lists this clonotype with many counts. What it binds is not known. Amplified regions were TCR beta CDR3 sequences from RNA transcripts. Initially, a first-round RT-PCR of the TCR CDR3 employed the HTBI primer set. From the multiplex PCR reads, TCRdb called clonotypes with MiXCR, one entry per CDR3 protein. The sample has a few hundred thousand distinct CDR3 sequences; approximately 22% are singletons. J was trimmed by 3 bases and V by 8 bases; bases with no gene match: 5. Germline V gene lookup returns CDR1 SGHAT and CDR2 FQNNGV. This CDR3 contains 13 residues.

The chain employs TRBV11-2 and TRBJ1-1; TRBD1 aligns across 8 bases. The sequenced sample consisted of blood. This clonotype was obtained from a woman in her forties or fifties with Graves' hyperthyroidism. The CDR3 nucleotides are TGTGCCAGCTGCAAGACAGGGGACACTGAAGCTTTCTTT. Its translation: CASCKTGDTEAFF.